This TCR beta chain emerged from a study of blood T cell repertoires in COVID-19. Background on the study: Donors in the United States, Italy and Spain gave samples during acute or convalescent COVID-19. PBMCs, B-cell-depleted T cells, or T cells were the source of the cDNA or gDNA that made up the material.

As processed by the authors: For nucleated cells, counts were estimated from reference gene primer amplification. Sequencing used immunoSEQ multiplex PCR; TCRdb keeps in-frame clones, though not all of them. From that table come the V and J calls and clone size; the DNA was used to work out D and trimming. The data show about 230,000 clones, 83% seen once. V was trimmed by 7 bases and J by 5 bases, leaving 14 bases between them. The CDR3 loop spans 13 amino acids. Germline CDR1 LNHDA, CDR2 SQIVND (reference sequence). This receptor was obtained from a woman aged 45-59 years with acute or convalescent COVID-19. The chain links TRBV19 to TRBJ1-2, with D perhaps matching TRBD1 (6 bases). Sequencing used peripheral blood. CDR3 in amino acids: CASKAGDTYGYTF. The CDR3 nucleotides read TGTGCCAGTAAGGCAGGGGATACTTATGGCTACACCTTC.